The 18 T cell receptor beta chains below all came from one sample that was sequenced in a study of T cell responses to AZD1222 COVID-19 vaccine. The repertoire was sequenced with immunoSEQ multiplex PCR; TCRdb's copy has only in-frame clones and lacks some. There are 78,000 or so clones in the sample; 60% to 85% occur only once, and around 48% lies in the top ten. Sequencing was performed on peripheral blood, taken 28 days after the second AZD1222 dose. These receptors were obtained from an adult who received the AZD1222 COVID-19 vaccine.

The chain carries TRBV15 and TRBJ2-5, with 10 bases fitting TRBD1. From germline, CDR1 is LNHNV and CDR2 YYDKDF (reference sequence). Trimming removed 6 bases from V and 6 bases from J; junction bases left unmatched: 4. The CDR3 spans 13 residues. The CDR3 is CATRTGGRKTQYF. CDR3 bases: TGTGCCACCAGGACAGGGGGCCGAAAGACCCAGTACTTC.

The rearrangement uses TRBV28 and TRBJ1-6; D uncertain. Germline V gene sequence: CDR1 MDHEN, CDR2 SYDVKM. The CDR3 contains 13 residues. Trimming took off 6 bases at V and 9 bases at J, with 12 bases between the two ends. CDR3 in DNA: TGTGCCAGCAGCCCAAGGTGGATTTCACCCCTCCACTTT. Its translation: CASSPRWISPLHF.

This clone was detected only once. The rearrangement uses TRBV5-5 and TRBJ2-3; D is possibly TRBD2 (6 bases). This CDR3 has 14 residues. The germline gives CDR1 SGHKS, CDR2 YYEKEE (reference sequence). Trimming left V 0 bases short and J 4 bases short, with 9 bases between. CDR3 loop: CASSLGRVSDTQYF. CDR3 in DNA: TGTGCCAGCAGCTTGGGGAGGGTTTCAGATACGCAGTATTTT.

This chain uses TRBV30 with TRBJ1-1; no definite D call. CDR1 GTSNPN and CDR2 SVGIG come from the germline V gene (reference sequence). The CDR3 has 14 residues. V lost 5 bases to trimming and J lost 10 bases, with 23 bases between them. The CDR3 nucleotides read TGTGCCTGGGGACGAGCGGACCGAAACGGAGGAGCTTTCTTT. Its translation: CAWGRADRNGGAFF.

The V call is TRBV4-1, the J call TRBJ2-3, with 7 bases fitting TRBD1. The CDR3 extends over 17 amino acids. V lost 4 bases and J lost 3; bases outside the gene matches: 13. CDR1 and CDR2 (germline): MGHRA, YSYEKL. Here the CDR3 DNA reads TGCGCCAGCAGCCTCAGATCTCAGGGGGATTCTACAGATACGCAGTATTTT. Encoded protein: CASSLRSQGDSTDTQYF.

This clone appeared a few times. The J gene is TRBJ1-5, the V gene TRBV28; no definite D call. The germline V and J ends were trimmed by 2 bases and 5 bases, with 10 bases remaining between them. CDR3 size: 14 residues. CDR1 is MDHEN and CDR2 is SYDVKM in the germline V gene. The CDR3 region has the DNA TGTGCCAGCAGTTTACCCAGATGGGATCAGCCCCAGCATTTT. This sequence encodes CASSLPRWDQPQHF.

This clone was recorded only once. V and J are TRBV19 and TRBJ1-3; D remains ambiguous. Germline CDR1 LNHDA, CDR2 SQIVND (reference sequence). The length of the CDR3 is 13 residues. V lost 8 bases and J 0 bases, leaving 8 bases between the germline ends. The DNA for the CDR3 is TGTGCCAGTTCCATTAACTCTGGAAACACCATATATTTT. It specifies CASSINSGNTIYF.

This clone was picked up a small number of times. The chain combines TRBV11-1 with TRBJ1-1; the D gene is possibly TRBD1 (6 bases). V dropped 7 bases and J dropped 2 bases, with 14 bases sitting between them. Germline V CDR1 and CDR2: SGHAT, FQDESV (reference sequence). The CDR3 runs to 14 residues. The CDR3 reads CASTHRVSNTEAFF. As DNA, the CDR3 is TGTGCCAGCACTCACAGGGTCTCTAACACTGAAGCTTTCTTT.

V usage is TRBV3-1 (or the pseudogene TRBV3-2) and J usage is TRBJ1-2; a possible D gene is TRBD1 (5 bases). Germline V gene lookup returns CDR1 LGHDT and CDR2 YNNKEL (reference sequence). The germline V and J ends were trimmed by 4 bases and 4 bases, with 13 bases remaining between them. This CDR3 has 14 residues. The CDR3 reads CASSPRDGLYGYTF. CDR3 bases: TGTGCCAGCAGCCCCAGGGACGGTCTCTATGGCTACACCTTC.

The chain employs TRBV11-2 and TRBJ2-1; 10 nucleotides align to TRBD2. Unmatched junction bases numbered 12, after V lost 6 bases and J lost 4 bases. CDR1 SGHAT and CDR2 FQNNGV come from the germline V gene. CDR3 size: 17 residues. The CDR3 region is CASRSPVAGGTYNEQFF. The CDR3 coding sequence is TGTGCCAGCAGATCTCCCGTAGCGGGAGGCACGTACAATGAGCAGTTCTTC. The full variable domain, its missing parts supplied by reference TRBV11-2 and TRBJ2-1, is EAGVAQSPRYKIIEKRQSVAFWCNPISGHATLYWYQQILGQGPKLLIQFQNNGVVDDSQLPKDRFSAERLKGVDSTLKIQPAKLEDSAVYLCASRSPVAGGTYNEQFFGPGTRLTVL.

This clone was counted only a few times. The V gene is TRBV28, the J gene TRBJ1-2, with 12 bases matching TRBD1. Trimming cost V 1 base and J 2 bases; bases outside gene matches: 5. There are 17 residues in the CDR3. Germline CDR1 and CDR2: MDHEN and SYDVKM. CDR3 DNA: TGTGCCAGCAGTTTATTCGGGACAGGGGGCCAGAACTATGGCTACACCTTC. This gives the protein CASSLFGTGGQNYGYTF.

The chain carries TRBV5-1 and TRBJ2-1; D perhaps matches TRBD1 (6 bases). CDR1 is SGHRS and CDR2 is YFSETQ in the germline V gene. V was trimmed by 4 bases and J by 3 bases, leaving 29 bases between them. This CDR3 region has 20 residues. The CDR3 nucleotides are TGCGCCAGCAGCGACCCAGGGACAACCAGACCCGGTGGAATCTACAATGAGCAGTTCTTC. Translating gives CASSDPGTTRPGGIYNEQFF.

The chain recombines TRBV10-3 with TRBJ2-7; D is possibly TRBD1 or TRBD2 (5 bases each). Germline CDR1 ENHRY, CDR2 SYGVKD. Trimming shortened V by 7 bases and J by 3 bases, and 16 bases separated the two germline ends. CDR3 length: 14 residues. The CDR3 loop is CAIKSEGSDYEQYF. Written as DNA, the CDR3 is TGTGCCATCAAAAGTGAGGGGTCAGACTACGAGCAGTACTTC.

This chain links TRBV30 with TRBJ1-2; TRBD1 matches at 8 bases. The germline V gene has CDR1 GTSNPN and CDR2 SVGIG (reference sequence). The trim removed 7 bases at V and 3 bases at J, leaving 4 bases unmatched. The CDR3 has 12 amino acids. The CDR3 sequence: CASGQGHYGYTF. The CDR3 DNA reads TGTGCCTCTGGACAGGGCCACTATGGCTACACCTTC.

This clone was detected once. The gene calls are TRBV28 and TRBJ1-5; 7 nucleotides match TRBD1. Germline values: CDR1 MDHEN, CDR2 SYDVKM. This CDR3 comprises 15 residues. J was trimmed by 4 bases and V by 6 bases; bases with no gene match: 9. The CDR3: CASRADRDRNQPQHF. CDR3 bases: TGTGCCAGCAGGGCCGACAGGGACAGAAATCAGCCCCAGCATTTT.

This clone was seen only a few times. The CDR3 spells CASSFVGEINQPQHF. CDR3 in DNA: TGTGCCAGCAGTTTCGTGGGGGAGATTAATCAGCCCCAGCATTTT. The chain has TRBV28 and TRBJ1-5, with D maybe TRBD1 (5 bases). Germline CDR1 and CDR2: MDHEN and SYDVKM. V gave up 3 bases and J gave up 4 bases, with 13 bases separating them. The CDR3 has 15 residues.

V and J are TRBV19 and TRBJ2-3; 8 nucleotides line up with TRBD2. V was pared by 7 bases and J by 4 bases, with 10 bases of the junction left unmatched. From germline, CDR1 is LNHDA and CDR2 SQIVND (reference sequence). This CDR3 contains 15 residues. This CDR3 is CASNLWGRGADTQYF. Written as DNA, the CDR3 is TGTGCCAGTAATCTGTGGGGGCGGGGGGCAGATACGCAGTATTTT.

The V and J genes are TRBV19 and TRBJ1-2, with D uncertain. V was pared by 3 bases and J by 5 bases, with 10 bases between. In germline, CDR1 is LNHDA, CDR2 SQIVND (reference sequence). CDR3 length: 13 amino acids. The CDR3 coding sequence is TGTGCCAGTAGTATGCAGCTGGTATATGGCTACACCTTC. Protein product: CASSMQLVYGYTF.